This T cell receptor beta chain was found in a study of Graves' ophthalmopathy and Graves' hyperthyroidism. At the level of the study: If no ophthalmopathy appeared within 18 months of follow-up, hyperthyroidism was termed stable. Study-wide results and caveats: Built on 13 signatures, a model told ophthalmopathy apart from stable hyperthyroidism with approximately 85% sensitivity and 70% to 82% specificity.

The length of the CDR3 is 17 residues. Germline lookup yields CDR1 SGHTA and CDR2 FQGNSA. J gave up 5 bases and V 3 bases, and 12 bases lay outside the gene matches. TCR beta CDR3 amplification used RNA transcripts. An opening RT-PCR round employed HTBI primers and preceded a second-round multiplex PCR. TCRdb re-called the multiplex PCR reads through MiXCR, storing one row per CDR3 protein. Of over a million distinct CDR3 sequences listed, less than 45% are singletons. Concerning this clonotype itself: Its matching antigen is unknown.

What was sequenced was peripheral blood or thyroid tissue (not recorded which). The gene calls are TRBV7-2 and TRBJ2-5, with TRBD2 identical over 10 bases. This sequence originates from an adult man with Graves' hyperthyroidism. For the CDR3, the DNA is TGTGCCAGCAGCTTGGCCTTAGTGGCTAGCGGGAGCGAGACCCAGTACTTC. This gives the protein CASSLALVASGSETQYF.